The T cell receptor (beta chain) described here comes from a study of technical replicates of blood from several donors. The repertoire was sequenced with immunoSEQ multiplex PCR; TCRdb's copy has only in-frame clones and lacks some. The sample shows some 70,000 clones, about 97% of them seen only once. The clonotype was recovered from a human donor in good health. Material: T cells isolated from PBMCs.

This chain's CDR3 is CATSVRGRAGAKRKDTDTQYF. The DNA of the CDR3 is TGTGCCACCAGTGTCAGGGGGCGGGCGGGAGCGAAACGGAAGGACACAGATACGCAGTATTTT. V and J are TRBV15 and TRBJ2-3; D possibly corresponds to TRBD1 (8 bases). The ends were cut back, 6 bases at V and 2 bases at J, with 33 bases in the middle. The germline V gene encodes CDR1 LNHNV and CDR2 YYDKDF (reference sequence). The CDR3 loop spans 21 amino acids.